Only one count was recorded for the clone carrying this T cell receptor beta chain. The assay was immunoSEQ multiplex PCR, and TCRdb's table has in-frame clones only and misses some. In the table there are about 59,000 clones, around 87% of which are singletons. The sample comes from a study of OX40 agonist ivuxolimab in advanced cancers. For the study at large: Patients took ivuxolimab, an agonistic anti-OX40 (CD134) antibody.

Trimming removed 5 bases at V and 0 bases at J, with 17 bases between. There are 17 residues in the CDR3. Germline lookup yields CDR1 SEHNR and CDR2 FQNEAQ (reference sequence). This receptor was taken from an adult with an advanced solid tumor such as melanoma, head and neck, liver or kidney cancer. Sequencing was performed on CD4+ or CD8+ T cells sorted from blood, taken in a trial of the OX40 agonist ivuxolimab. V is TRBV7-9 and J is TRBJ1-3; no definite D call. The CDR3 nucleotides are TGTGCCAGCAGCCTCTCCGGCGGTTGGGGCTCTGGAAACACCATATATTTT. The encoded protein is CASSLSGGWGSGNTIYF.